This T cell receptor beta chain was retrieved from a study of CD8+CD57+ T cells in acquired aplastic anemia. Whole-study context: Mean DNA quantity obtained from sorted CD4+ and CD8+ cells was approximately 3 ug.

The use of genomic DNA as template underpinned the TCR beta VDJ and CDR3 profiling. TCRdb itself ran the reads through MiXCR, one entry per CDR3 protein. The sample includes approximately 300,000 distinct CDR3 sequences, roughly 59% of them seen just once. As for this clonotype: The antigen remains unidentified. The junction departs from germline at one end; a sequencing error may be responsible.

Sequenced patients had shown CD8+CD57+ cell expansion by flow cytometry. All patients were therapy-naive when blood was sampled. General study points: Significant differences in CD8+ Simpson's diversity were not observed between patients and controls. In common between the patients and the controls were more than 25 CD8+ CDR3 sequences.

Sequencing input: sorted CD4+, CD8+, or CD8+CD57+ T cells (not recorded which) from PBMCs. The receptor's source is a human donor with aplastic anemia.

CDR3: CASSIISGDTAELFF. The CDR3 DNA sequence: TGTGCCAGCAGCATTATCTCGGGGGACACCGCGGAGCTGTTTTTT. V gene TRBV7-9 combines with J gene TRBJ2-2; D is perhaps TRBD1 or TRBD2 (6 bases each). This CDR3 region has 15 residues. Germline V gene lookup returns CDR1 SEHNR and CDR2 FQNEAQ (reference sequence).